The 27 T cell receptor beta chains listed next were all sequenced from one sample in a study of T-cell reconstitution after alpha-beta-depleted transplantation in children. Study-level points and caveats: T-cell numbers and diversity one year post-transplant derived largely from freshly generated T cells.

Their recognized antigens are unknown. Library preparation (for TCRbeta) was performed with unique molecular identifiers. TCRdb re-analysed the PCR reads in MiXCR, keeping a single row per CDR3 protein. The data contain some 300,000 distinct CDR3 sequences, roughly 8.2% of them singletons. Specimen: peripheral blood, collected 360 days after TCRalphabeta/CD19-depleted stem cell transplant. Every receptor here comes from a female patient aged 2 to 10 who had a stem cell transplant for Fanconi anemia, so the T cells may come from the graft donor.

There are many counts of this clonotype. This chain links TRBV5-1 with TRBJ1-2; 7 positions agree with TRBD1. CDR3 length equals 14 residues. From germline, CDR1 is SGHRS and CDR2 YFSETQ. V dropped 0 bases and J dropped 5; count of bases not matched to a gene: 4. Written as DNA, the CDR3 is TGCGCCAGCAGCTTGGGGGACAGAACTTATGGCTACACCTTC. This encodes CASSLGDRTYGYTF.

This clonotype was found many times. The rearrangement uses TRBV5-1 and TRBJ2-7, with 10 bases identical to TRBD2. CDR1 and CDR2 (germline): SGHRS, YFSETQ. CDR3 length: 14 residues. Germline trimming cut 7 bases from V and 4 bases from J; bases unmatched to any gene: 8. The CDR3 loop is CASDLAGEDYEQYF. CDR3 DNA: TGCGCCAGCGACCTAGCGGGAGAGGATTACGAGCAGTACTTC. Filled out from reference TRBV5-1 and TRBJ2-7, the complete variable domain reads KAGVTQTPRYLIKTRGQQVTLSCSPISGHRSVSWYQQTPGQGLQFLFEYFSETQRNKGNFPGRFSGRQFSNSRSEMNVSTLELGDSALYLCASDLAGEDYEQYFGPGTRLTVT.

This clonotype came up many times. The V and J genes are TRBV7-9 and TRBJ2-1, with D uncertain. The CDR3 length is 12 residues. Germline CDR1 and CDR2: SEHNR and FQNEAQ (reference sequence). V dropped 8 bases and J dropped 15 bases, with 20 bases sitting between them. The CDR3 DNA reads as TGTGCCAGCCCCTCTAGTGACGGCCTGCTGTTCTTC. This encodes CASPSSDGLLFF.

This clonotype was seen only a few times. The V gene is TRBV10-2, the J gene TRBJ2-7, with 7 bases aligning to TRBD2. The CDR3 loop spans 14 amino acids. The germline gives CDR1 WSHSY, CDR2 SAAADI. Trimming at V came to 10 bases and at J to 0 bases, leaving 9 bases not matched to a gene. The CDR3 DNA is TGCGCCACCAGAGGGGCTAGCGGCTCCTACGAGCAGTACTTC. This translates into CATRGASGSYEQYF.

This clonotype was counted ten times or more. J is TRBJ1-1 and V is TRBV28; D gene unclear. V was clipped by 5 bases and J by 1 base, with 14 bases between them. This CDR3 contains 15 residues. CDR1 is MDHEN, CDR2 SYDVKM, per germline. CDR3 DNA sequence: TGTGCCAGCAGTCCATGGACGGCCTCGAACACTGAAGCTTTCTTT. Translating gives CASSPWTASNTEAFF.

The table lists this clonotype with a few counts. V is TRBV13 and J is TRBJ2-7; the match to TRBD2 covers 16 bases. The J segment lost 9 bases and the V segment lost 4 bases, leaving 3 bases of the junction unmatched. CDR1 and CDR2 from the germline V gene are PRHDT and FYEKMQ (reference sequence). The CDR3 is made up of 14 amino acids. The CDR3 region has the DNA TGTGCCAGCAGCTCGGGACTAGCGGGAGGGGCGCAGTACTTC. Its translation: CASSSGLAGGAQYF.

This clonotype came up many times. The V call is TRBV4-3, the J call TRBJ2-6; no reliable D call. CDR3 size: 15 residues. Germline loops: CDR1 LGHNA, CDR2 YSLEER. V gave up 3 bases and J gave up 0 bases, with 6 bases separating them. The CDR3 DNA follows: TGCGCCAGCAGCCAGGTGGTCTCTGGGGCCAACGTCCTGACTTTC. Amino acid sequence: CASSQVVSGANVLTF.

The table lists this clonotype with many counts. V gene TRBV20-1 combines with J gene TRBJ2-5; 7 nucleotides line up with TRBD1. Trimming cost V 5 bases and J 4 bases; bases outside gene matches: 7. The CDR3 is made up of 13 amino acids. From germline, CDR1 is DFQATT and CDR2 SNEGSKA (reference sequence). CDR3 sequence: CSAFDRVGETQYF. The CDR3 DNA is TGCAGTGCTTTCGACAGGGTCGGAGAGACCCAGTACTTC.

The V call is TRBV20-1, the J call TRBJ1-4, with D unresolved. There are 10 residues in the CDR3. CDR1 is DFQATT and CDR2 is SNEGSKA in the germline V gene (reference sequence). The ends were cut back, 5 bases at V and 6 bases at J, with 4 bases in the middle. The CDR3 sequence is CSAGHEKLFF. CDR3 DNA sequence: TGCAGTGCTGGACATGAAAAACTGTTTTTT.

This clonotype was found a few times. The V call is TRBV7-8, the J call TRBJ2-5; D is ambiguous. This CDR3 contains 14 residues. From germline, CDR1 is SGHVS and CDR2 FQNEAQ. V was trimmed by 0 bases and J by 1 base, leaving 6 bases between them. CDR3 in amino acids: CASSLARIQETQYF. The CDR3, as DNA: TGTGCCAGCAGCTTAGCCCGAATCCAAGAGACCCAGTACTTC.

This clonotype was detected ten times or more. V gene TRBV9 combines with J gene TRBJ2-1; 11 bases are a match to TRBD2. The CDR3 has 16 residues. V dropped 0 bases and J dropped 8; count of bases not matched to a gene: 7. Germline values: CDR1 SGDLS, CDR2 YYNGEE. As DNA, the CDR3 is TGTGCCAGCAGCGTAGTAGCGGGGGGGCTAGTGGATGAGCAGTTCTTC. It codes for CASSVVAGGLVDEQFF.

This clonotype was picked up many times. The chain recombines TRBV28 with TRBJ2-6; no firm D call. Trimming left V 6 bases short and J 1 base short, with 10 bases between. CDR1 is MDHEN, CDR2 SYDVKM, per germline. The CDR3 sequence is 15 residues long. For the CDR3, the DNA is TGTGCCAGCAGCCACGCCGTTTCTGGGGCCAACGTCCTGACTTTC. Translation: CASSHAVSGANVLTF.

This chain joins TRBV19 and TRBJ2-7, with 12 nucleotides matching TRBD1. Germline CDR1 is LNHDA and CDR2 is SQIVND (reference sequence). The CDR3 covers 14 residues. V was pared by 3 bases and J by 12 bases, with 9 bases of the junction left unmatched. CDR3 in amino acids: CASSIRDRGQILYF. For the CDR3, the DNA is TGTGCCAGTAGTATCCGGGACAGGGGGCAAATTCTGTACTTC.

In its sample, this clonotype was seen many times. The V and J genes are TRBV5-1 and TRBJ2-7; TRBD1 might be the D (6 bases). V dropped 3 bases and J dropped 3 bases, with 10 bases sitting between them. The V gene's germline CDR1 is SGHRS and CDR2 YFSETQ. The CDR3 sequence is 13 residues long. The CDR3 protein is CASSWIQGYEQYF. CDR3 DNA sequence: TGCGCCAGCAGCTGGATACAGGGCTACGAGCAGTACTTC. Supplemented by reference TRBV5-1 and TRBJ2-7, the full variable domain reads KAGVTQTPRYLIKTRGQQVTLSCSPISGHRSVSWYQQTPGQGLQFLFEYFSETQRNKGNFPGRFSGRQFSNSRSEMNVSTLELGDSALYLCASSWIQGYEQYFGPGTRLTVT.

The table lists this clonotype with many counts. The V gene is TRBV28, the J gene TRBJ2-3, with 10 bases fitting TRBD2. There are 15 residues in the CDR3. In germline, CDR1 is MDHEN, CDR2 SYDVKM. V lost 4 bases, J lost 1 base, and 2 bases stayed unmatched. The CDR3 loop reads CASSSGTSGTDTQYF. The CDR3 nucleotides read TGTGCCAGCAGTTCCGGGACTAGCGGCACAGATACGCAGTATTTT. Based on the CDR3 plus reference TRBV28 and TRBJ2-3, the full variable domain is DVKVTQSSRYLVKRTGEKVFLECVQDMDHENMFWYRQDPGLGLRLIYFSYDVKMKEKGDIPEGYSVSREKKERFSLILESASTNQTSMYLCASSSGTSGTDTQYFGPGTRLTVL.

The chain is built from TRBV6-5 and TRBJ1-3, with a possible D match to TRBD1 (6 bases). The germline gives CDR1 MNHEY, CDR2 SVGAGI. Deletions cut 6 bases from V and 4 bases from J, with 22 bases between. The CDR3 extends over 17 amino acids. CDR3 nucleotides: TGTGCCAGCAGACGCCAAAGCTTCAGGGGAAACGGAAACACCATATATTTT. This gives the protein CASRRQSFRGNGNTIYF.

The V and J genes are TRBV7-2 and TRBJ1-2; TRBD1 agrees at 7 bases. This CDR3 comprises 15 residues. Per germline, CDR1 SGHTA and CDR2 FQGNSA. Trimming removed 5 bases from V and 5 bases from J; junction bases left unmatched: 11. The CDR3: CASSPIGGTAYGYTF. The CDR3 DNA reads as TGTGCCAGCAGCCCTATTGGCGGGACAGCTTATGGCTACACCTTC.

This clonotype appeared many times. V gene TRBV12-3 or TRBV12-4 combines with J gene TRBJ1-2, with 7 bases identical to TRBD1. This CDR3 is 13 amino acids long. V shed 7 bases and J 1 base; nucleotides not matched to a gene: 3. CDR3 protein: CASNQGVNYGYTF. Written as DNA, the CDR3 is TGTGCCAGCAATCAGGGGGTTAACTATGGCTACACCTTC.

This clonotype was detected a few times. This rearrangement joins TRBV3-1 to TRBJ2-2; tentative D call: TRBD1 (5 bases). V lost 7 bases and J 3 bases, leaving 15 bases between the germline ends. Germline assignment: CDR1 LGHDT and CDR2 YNNKEL (reference sequence). The CDR3 loop spans 15 amino acids. DNA of the CDR3: TGTGCCAGCAACCTAGACAGTTTGGACACCGGGGAGCTGTTTTTT. This sequence encodes CASNLDSLDTGELFF. Looking up the rest from reference TRBV3-1 and TRBJ2-2 gives the full variable domain: DTAVSQTPKYLVTQMGNDKSIKCEQNLGHDTMYWYKQDSKKFLKIMFSYNNKELIINETVPNRFSPKSPDKAHLNLHINSLELGDSAVYFCASNLDSLDTGELFFGEGSRLTVL.

This clonotype was recorded at least ten times. This sequence joins TRBV6-2 or TRBV6-3 and TRBJ2-3, with D possibly matching TRBD2 (5 bases). CDR1 is MNHEY and CDR2 is SVGEGT in the germline V gene. Trimming took 6 bases from V and 0 from J, leaving 7 bases between them. The CDR3 sequence is 13 residues long. CDR3 in DNA: TGTGCCAGCAGAAGGACTAGCACAGATACGCAGTATTTT. Residues: CASRRTSTDTQYF.

This clonotype was observed a few times. This chain uses TRBV5-1 with TRBJ1-1, with TRBD1 matching over 8 bases. V lost 4 bases to trimming and J lost 5 bases; unmatched junction nucleotides: 13. CDR3 length: 16 residues. CDR1 is SGHRS and CDR2 is YFSETQ in the germline V gene. CDR3 loop: CASSPLTGAGGTEAFF. The CDR3 DNA reads as TGCGCCAGCAGCCCTCTGACAGGGGCAGGTGGAACTGAAGCTTTCTTT.

This clonotype showed up many times. The chain links TRBV2 to TRBJ2-1; D not resolved. This CDR3 spans 11 amino acids. Germline CDR1 and CDR2: SNHLY and FYNNEI. V was clipped by 5 bases and J by 6 bases, with 5 bases between them. CDR3 amino acids: CASSKINEQFF. DNA for the CDR3: TGTGCCAGCAGTAAGATCAATGAGCAGTTCTTC.

This clonotype was detected ten times or more. The chain links TRBV7-2 to TRBJ2-2, with D hard to call. The length of the CDR3 is 15 residues. V lost 8 bases and J lost 2, with 15 bases in between. The germline V gene has CDR1 SGHTA and CDR2 FQGNSA. The CDR3 nucleotides are TGTGCCAGCCGAATAGGGATCCTTAACACCGGGGAGCTGTTTTTT. It yields the protein CASRIGILNTGELFF. Full variable domain (remainder filled in from reference TRBV7-2 and TRBJ2-2): GAGVSQSPSNKVTEKGKDVELRCDPISGHTALYWYRQSLGQGLEFLIYFQGNSAPDKSGLPSDRFSAERTGGSVSTLTIQRTQQEDSAVYLCASRIGILNTGELFFGEGSRLTVL.

The V gene is TRBV9, the J gene TRBJ2-5; D perhaps matches TRBD1 (6 bases). The CDR3 sequence is 14 residues long. Looked up from germline, CDR1 is SGDLS and CDR2 is YYNGEE. V lost 4 bases to trimming and J lost 5 bases, with 15 bases between them. CDR3 region: CASSPLSQGETQYF. Here the CDR3 DNA reads TGTGCCAGCAGCCCCCTGAGTCAGGGGGAGACCCAGTACTTC.

This clonotype has just a few counts. J is TRBJ2-5 and V is TRBV24-1, with D perhaps given as TRBD1 or TRBD2 (6 bases each). CDR1 is KGHDR and CDR2 is SFDVKD in the germline V gene. Trimming took 3 bases from V and 7 from J, leaving 17 bases between them. This CDR3 has 15 residues. CDR3 amino acids: CATSDPSKGGGTQYF. The CDR3 DNA is TGTGCCACCAGTGATCCCTCTAAGGGGGGTGGGACCCAGTACTTC.

The V call is TRBV7-6, the J call TRBJ2-6, with 8 bases that match TRBD1. The V gene end was trimmed by 4 bases and the J gene end by 0 bases; junction bases not matched to a gene: 5. The CDR3 sequence is 17 residues long. The germline CDR1 and CDR2 sequences are SGHVS and FNYEAQ. CDR3 nucleotides: TGTGCCAGCAGCTCATACAGGGGGGACTCTGGGGCCAACGTCCTGACTTTC. The encoded protein is CASSSYRGDSGANVLTF. Using reference TRBV7-6 and TRBJ2-6 for the parts outside the CDR3, the full variable domain is GAGVSQSPRYKVTKRGQDVALRCDPISGHVSLYWYRQALGQGPEFLTYFNYEAQQDKSGLPNDRFSAERPEGSISTLTIQRTEQRDSAMYRCASSSYRGDSGANVLTFGAGSRLTVL.

The chain joins TRBV30 to TRBJ1-3; D is unclear. Germline V gene lookup returns CDR1 GTSNPN and CDR2 SVGIG (reference sequence). The V end lost 0 bases, the J end lost 0 bases, and 6 bases lay between the germline ends. CDR3 length: 14 residues. The CDR3 DNA follows: TGTGCCTGGAGTGTCGGGAGCTCTGGAAACACCATATATTTT. Protein product: CAWSVGSSGNTIYF.